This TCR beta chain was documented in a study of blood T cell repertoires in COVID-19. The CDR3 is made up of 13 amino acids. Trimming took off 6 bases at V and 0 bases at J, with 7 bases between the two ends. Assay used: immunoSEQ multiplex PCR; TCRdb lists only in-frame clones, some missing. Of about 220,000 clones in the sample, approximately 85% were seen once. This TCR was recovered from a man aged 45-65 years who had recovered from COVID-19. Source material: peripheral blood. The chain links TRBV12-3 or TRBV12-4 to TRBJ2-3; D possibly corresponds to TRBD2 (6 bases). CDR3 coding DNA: TGTGCCAGCAGCGGGGGAAGCACAGATACGCAGTATTTT. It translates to CASSGGSTDTQYF.